Described below is a single T cell receptor beta chain sequence and its context. Antigen specificity is unknown. CDR1 SNHLY and CDR2 FYNNEI come from the germline V gene. This CDR3 region has 15 residues. Unmatched junction bases numbered 12, after V lost 6 bases and J lost 5 bases. Only in-frame clones appear in the TCRdb table, and some are missing; sequencing was by immunoSEQ multiplex PCR. Of hundreds of thousands of clones in the sample, 90% to 97% were seen once. Terminally differentiated effector memory CD45RA+ cells were left out of the naive CD8 fraction, which was CD45RO-negative and positively selected for CCR7. Caucasian adults living in Nashville, Tennessee, provided all samples. This sample was included in a study of shared clonotypes between healthy human individuals. Study results and limitations: It was expected that sequencing depth would affect clonotype sharing among donors.

This chain joins TRBV2 and TRBJ2-7, with TRBD2 identical over 8 bases. Sequenced sample: naive CD8+ T cells sorted from blood. The clonotype was recovered from a woman aged 25 to 39 in good health. The CDR3 DNA follows: TGTGCCAGCAGCCCGGGGGAGCGGGAGTACGACGAGCAGTACTTC. This sequence encodes CASSPGEREYDEQYF. Full variable domain (outside the CDR3, taken from reference TRBV2 and TRBJ2-7): EPEVTQTPSHQVTQMGQEVILRCVPISNHLYFYWYRQILGQKVEFLVSFYNNEISEKSEIFDDQFSVERPDGSNFTLKIRSTKLEDSAMYFCASSPGEREYDEQYFGPGTRLTVT.